This T cell receptor (beta chain) stems from a study of blood T cell repertoires in COVID-19. Here immunoSEQ multiplex PCR was the method, and the copy in TCRdb shows in-frame clones only, minus some. The table has 55,000 to 80,000 clones, around four fifths seen once. Unmatched junction bases numbered 6, after V lost 5 bases and J lost 3 bases. This CDR3 region has 14 residues. Germline values: CDR1 MNHNY, CDR2 SVGAGI (reference sequence). The specimen sequenced was peripheral blood. V and J are TRBV6-6 and TRBJ2-7; 8 bases match TRBD1. The TCR was taken from a human donor in a cohort sampled during active COVID-19. The CDR3 nucleotides read TGTGCCAGCAGTACCGGACAGGGAGGCTACGAGCAGTACTTC. It translates to CASSTGQGGYEQYF.